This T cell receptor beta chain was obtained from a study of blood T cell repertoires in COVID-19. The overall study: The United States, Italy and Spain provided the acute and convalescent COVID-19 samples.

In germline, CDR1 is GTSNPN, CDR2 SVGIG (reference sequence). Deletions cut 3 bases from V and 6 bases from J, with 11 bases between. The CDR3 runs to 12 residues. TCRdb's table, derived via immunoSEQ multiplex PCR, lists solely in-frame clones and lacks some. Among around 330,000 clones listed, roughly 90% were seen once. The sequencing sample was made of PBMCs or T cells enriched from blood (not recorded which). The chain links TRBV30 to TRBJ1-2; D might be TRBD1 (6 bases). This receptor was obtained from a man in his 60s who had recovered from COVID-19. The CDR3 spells CAWRKQGNGYTF. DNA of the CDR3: TGTGCCTGGAGGAAACAGGGAAATGGCTACACCTTC.